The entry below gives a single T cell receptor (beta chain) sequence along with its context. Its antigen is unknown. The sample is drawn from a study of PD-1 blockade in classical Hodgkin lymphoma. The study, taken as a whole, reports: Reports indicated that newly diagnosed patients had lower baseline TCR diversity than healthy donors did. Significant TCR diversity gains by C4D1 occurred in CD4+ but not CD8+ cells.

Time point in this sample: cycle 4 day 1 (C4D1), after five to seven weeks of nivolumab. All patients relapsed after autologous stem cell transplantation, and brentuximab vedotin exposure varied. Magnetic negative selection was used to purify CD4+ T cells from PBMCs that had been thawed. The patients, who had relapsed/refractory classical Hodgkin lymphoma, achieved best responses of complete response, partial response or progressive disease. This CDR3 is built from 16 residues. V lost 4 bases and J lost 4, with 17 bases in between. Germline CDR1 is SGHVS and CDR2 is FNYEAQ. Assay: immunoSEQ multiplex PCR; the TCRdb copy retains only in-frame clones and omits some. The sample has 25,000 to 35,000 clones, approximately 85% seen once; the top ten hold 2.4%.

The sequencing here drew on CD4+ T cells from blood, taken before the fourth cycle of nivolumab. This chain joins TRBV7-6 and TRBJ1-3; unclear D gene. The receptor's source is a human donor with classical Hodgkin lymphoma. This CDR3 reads CASSSLGGRLGNTIYF. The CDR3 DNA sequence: TGTGCCAGCAGCTCCCTCGGAGGCAGACTAGGAAACACCATATATTTT. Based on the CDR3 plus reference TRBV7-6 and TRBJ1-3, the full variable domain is GAGVSQSPRYKVTKRGQDVALRCDPISGHVSLYWYRQALGQGPEFLTYFNYEAQQDKSGLPNDRFSAERPEGSISTLTIQRTEQRDSAMYRCASSSLGGRLGNTIYFGEGSWLTVV.